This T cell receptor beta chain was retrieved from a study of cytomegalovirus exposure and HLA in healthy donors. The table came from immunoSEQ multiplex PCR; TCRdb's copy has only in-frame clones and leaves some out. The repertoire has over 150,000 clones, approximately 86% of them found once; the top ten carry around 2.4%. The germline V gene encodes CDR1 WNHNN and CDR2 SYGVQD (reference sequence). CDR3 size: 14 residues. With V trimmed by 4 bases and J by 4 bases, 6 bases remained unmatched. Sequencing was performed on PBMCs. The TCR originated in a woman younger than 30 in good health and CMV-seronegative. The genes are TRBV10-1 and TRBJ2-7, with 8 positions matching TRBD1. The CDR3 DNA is TGCGCCAGCAGTGCCTCGGGACAGGTGTACGAGCAGTACTTC. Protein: CASSASGQVYEQYF.